The 30 T cell receptor beta chains listed next were all sequenced from one sample in a study of post-analysis software for immune sequencing data (dated by TCRdb to between 2014 and 2016). These receptors' antigens are unknown. Library generation was performed with PCR. The instrument given in TCRdb is Illumina HiSeq 2500. Unique molecular identifiers were incorporated into TCR beta cDNA libraries to reduce PCR and sequencing biases. The public sequencing data were trimmed at Q25 with fastp and processed into clonotypes with MiXCR by TCRdb, which kept only in-frame beta chains. Each CDR3 protein gets just one entry, which takes the most common genes and DNA from the rows behind it. This sample gives roughly 400,000 distinct CDR3 sequences in total; about 39% of them show up just once. The ten top clones hold about 7.6% of the sample. General study outcomes and caveats: Significantly higher frequencies in patients than in controls were found for several TRBV segments, including TRBV5-6, TRBV5-1 and TRBV20-1.

Sequenced sample: blood. These TCRs come from a girl aged 2-9 years with multiple sclerosis.

The table lists this clonotype with a count of one. V and J are TRBV28 and TRBJ2-7; 12 nucleotides line up with TRBD2. CDR1 MDHEN and CDR2 SYDVKM come from the germline V gene. Trimming at V came to 8 bases and at J to 5 bases, leaving 13 bases not matched to a gene. The CDR3 is 16 residues long. The CDR3 bases are TGTGCCAGCCATTCAACCCGACTAGCGGGAGTTAACGAGCAGTACTTC. This encodes CASHSTRLAGVNEQYF.

The V and J genes are TRBV4-3 and TRBJ2-5, with D perhaps matching TRBD2 (6 bases). The CDR3 length is 16 residues. CDR1 is LGHNA and CDR2 is YSLEER in the germline V gene. Deletions cut 4 bases from V and 3 bases from J, with 18 bases between. The CDR3 sequence: CASSRHGGGRKETQYF. Here the CDR3 DNA reads TGCGCCAGCAGCCGACACGGAGGAGGGAGAAAAGAGACCCAGTACTTC.

The J gene is TRBJ2-5, the V gene TRBV12-3 or TRBV12-4; possible D gene TRBD1, 7 bases. Trimming cost V 4 bases and J 4 bases, with 13 bases left between them. This CDR3 region has 14 residues. The CDR3, as DNA: TGTGCCAGCAGTTCGACAGGGAGGTCAGAGACCCAGTACTTC. Protein sequence: CASSSTGRSETQYF.

V usage is TRBV12-5 and J usage is TRBJ1-5; 8 nucleotides match TRBD1. The CDR3 is made up of 17 amino acids. The germline gives CDR1 LGHNT, CDR2 FRNRAP. V was pared by 1 base and J by 2 bases, with 7 bases of the junction left unmatched. Here the CDR3 DNA reads TGTGCTAGTGGTTTGGACCGGAACAGGGGGGGCAATCAGCCCCAGCATTTT. This translates into CASGLDRNRGGNQPQHF.

The chain couples TRBV15 to TRBJ2-4, with D possibly TRBD1 on 5 matching bases. The DNA end lines up better with TRBJ2-7; the J call may be wrong. CDR1 LNHNV and CDR2 YYDKDF come from the germline V gene (reference sequence). This CDR3 comprises 17 residues. The CDR3 sequence is CATSRADSRITRYEQYF. In DNA form, the CDR3 reads TGTGCCACCAGCAGAGCCGACAGTCGAATAACCCGCTACGAGCAGTACTTC.

This clonotype was seen a few times. The V gene is TRBV29-1, the J gene TRBJ2-1; D might be TRBD2 (7 bases). The better agreement between TRBJ2-7 and the DNA end casts doubt on the J call. The CDR3 spans 14 residues. CDR1 and CDR2 (germline): SQVTM, ANQGSEA. DNA for the CDR3: TGCAGCGCGAAGGGGGGGGACCGATACAATGAGCAGTACTTC. This sequence encodes CSAKGGDRYNEQYF.

Many counts were recorded for this clonotype. The gene calls are TRBV12-3 or TRBV12-4 and TRBJ1-2; no definite D call. Trimming removed 6 bases from V and 0 bases from J, with 14 bases in between. This CDR3 contains 15 residues. CDR3 sequence (DNA): TGTGCCAGCAGGCCACTCGGGAATACTAACTATGGCTACACCTTC. The encoded protein is CASRPLGNTNYGYTF.

The chain couples TRBV28 to TRBJ2-3, with a possible D match to TRBD1 (6 bases). The V gene's germline CDR1 is MDHEN and CDR2 SYDVKM. This CDR3 is built from 14 residues. Trimming removed 4 bases at V and 0 bases at J, with 8 bases between. The CDR3 DNA reads TGTGCCAGCAGTTGGACAGTGAGCACAGATACGCAGTATTTT. It yields the protein CASSWTVSTDTQYF. Using reference TRBV28 and TRBJ2-3 for the parts outside the CDR3, the full variable domain is DVKVTQSSRYLVKRTGEKVFLECVQDMDHENMFWYRQDPGLGLRLIYFSYDVKMKEKGDIPEGYSVSREKKERFSLILESASTNQTSMYLCASSWTVSTDTQYFGPGTRLTVL.

This clonotype was observed a single time. V is TRBV20-1 and J is TRBJ2-5; the D gene is possibly TRBD1 (6 bases). The V end lost 0 bases, the J end lost 5 bases, and 22 bases lay between the germline ends. There are 17 residues in the CDR3. In germline, CDR1 is DFQATT, CDR2 SNEGSKA (reference sequence). The CDR3 here is CSARDVVQGQWGETQYF. For the CDR3, the DNA is TGCAGTGCTAGAGATGTTGTGCAGGGACAATGGGGGGAGACCCAGTACTTC.

This chain uses TRBV27 with TRBJ2-3, with a possible D match to TRBD1 (6 bases). The V gene lost 2 bases and the J gene lost 2 bases, with 11 bases spanning the gap. CDR3 length: 15 amino acids. Germline-derived CDR1 and CDR2 are MNHEY and SMNVEV (reference sequence). This CDR3 reads CASSLRQGNTDTQYF. In nucleotides, the CDR3 is TGTGCCAGCAGTTTAAGGCAGGGGAACACAGATACGCAGTATTTT.

In this sample, this clonotype turned up a few times. The chain employs TRBV28 and TRBJ2-1, with 8 bases fitting TRBD1. Trimming at V came to 6 bases and at J to 9 bases, leaving 10 bases not matched to a gene. This CDR3 is built from 14 residues. Germline V gene data show CDR1 as MDHEN and CDR2 as SYDVKM. CDR3 DNA: TGTGCCAGCAGACCGGGGACAGGTGGTGGTGAGCAGTTCTTC. Translated, it gives CASRPGTGGGEQFF.

V usage is TRBV5-1 and J usage is TRBJ1-5; tentatively, D is TRBD1 (6 bases). CDR1 is SGHRS and CDR2 is YFSETQ in the germline V gene. This CDR3 spans 15 amino acids. Deletions cut 4 bases from V and 3 bases from J, with 14 bases between. The CDR3 region has the DNA TGCGCCAGCAGCCCCAGGGGAGGGAACAATCAGCCCCAGCATTTT. This sequence encodes CASSPRGGNNQPQHF.

This clonotype was observed a few times. The V and J genes are TRBV6-1 and TRBJ2-7; D tentatively fits TRBD1 or TRBD2 (5 bases each). The CDR3 covers 16 residues. The germline V gene encodes CDR1 MNHNS and CDR2 SASEGT. Trimming took 7 bases from V and 7 from J, leaving 26 bases between them. CDR3 in DNA: TGTGCCAGCACCCTCCCGGGGATTACACCCCAGGGAGAGCAGTACTTC. Protein product: CASTLPGITPQGEQYF.

With respect to this clonotype: A much larger clone differs by one base, so this may be a read error. The chain employs TRBV5-6 and TRBJ2-5; either TRBD1 or TRBD2 may supply D (5 bases each). Germline loops: CDR1 SGHDT, CDR2 YYEEEE. The V gene lost 4 bases and the J gene lost 11 bases, with 18 bases spanning the gap. The CDR3 has 13 amino acids. DNA for the CDR3: TGTGCCAGCAGCCCGGGGACCGCCAATGAGCAGTACTTC. Its protein product is CASSPGTANEQYF.

The V call is TRBV4-3, the J call TRBJ1-1, with unresolved D. Germline CDR1 is LGHNA and CDR2 is YSLEER. The length of the CDR3 is 13 residues. Trimming shortened V by 0 bases and J by 3 bases, and 5 bases separated the two germline ends. This CDR3 is CASSQDEDTEAFF. CDR3 DNA: TGCGCCAGCAGCCAAGATGAGGACACTGAAGCTTTCTTT.

The chain has TRBV28 and TRBJ2-5; tentative D call: TRBD2 (5 bases). V was shortened by 6 bases and J by 5 bases, with 13 bases between the two germline ends. Germline CDR1 MDHEN, CDR2 SYDVKM. The CDR3 covers 13 residues. The CDR3 DNA follows: TGTGCCAGCAGATTACGGGGTACTGAGACCCAGTACTTC. Translating gives CASRLRGTETQYF.

The chain has TRBV10-3 and TRBJ2-2; D is unresolved. V was clipped by 8 bases and J by 6 bases, with 7 bases between them. This CDR3 is 11 amino acids long. Per germline, CDR1 ENHRY and CDR2 SYGVKD. CDR3 region: CAIGDAGELFF. CDR3 sequence (DNA): TGTGCCATCGGGGATGCCGGGGAGCTGTTTTTT.

V usage is TRBV4-1 and J usage is TRBJ2-7, with unresolved D. The V end was cut by 4 bases, the J end by 2 bases, with 12 bases between. CDR3 length equals 14 residues. The germline V gene has CDR1 MGHRA and CDR2 YSYEKL. The CDR3, as DNA: TGCGCCAGCAGCCGAGTGACTGGAGCCTACGAGCAGTACTTC. Translation: CASSRVTGAYEQYF.

The chain recombines TRBV10-3 with TRBJ2-7; 7 positions match TRBD1. The CDR3 spans 15 residues. CDR1 ENHRY and CDR2 SYGVKD come from the germline V gene. V gave up 3 bases and J gave up 1 base; unmatched junction bases: 6. The CDR3 is CAISDPPRGSYEQYF. The CDR3 DNA reads as TGTGCCATCAGTGACCCGCCCAGGGGGTCCTACGAGCAGTACTTC.

The CDR3 DNA reads as TGCAGTGCTAGAGGAGAGGGTGCAACCTACAATGAGCAGTTCTTC. This gives the protein CSARGEGATYNEQFF. The chain has TRBV20-1 and TRBJ2-1; D might be TRBD2 (5 bases). This CDR3 region has 15 residues. Between the trimmed V and J ends, which lost 1 base and 2 bases, there was a span of 12 bases. Germline V CDR1 and CDR2: DFQATT, SNEGSKA (reference sequence).

Only a few counts were recorded for this clonotype. The V and J genes are TRBV6-5 and TRBJ1-2; TRBD1 might be the D (6 bases). Germline V gene data show CDR1 as MNHEY and CDR2 as SVGAGI. This CDR3 region has 12 residues. The V gene lost 7 bases and the J gene lost 2 bases, with 8 bases spanning the gap. The CDR3 coding sequence is TGTGCCAGCACCGACAGGAACTATGGCTACACCTTC. Its translation: CASTDRNYGYTF.

The chain has TRBV15 and TRBJ2-7; D may be TRBD2 (7 bases). V lost 1 base and J lost 5, with 18 bases in between. The CDR3 spans 16 residues. Germline CDR1 reads LNHNV; CDR2 reads YYDKDF (reference sequence). The CDR3 nucleotides are TGTGCCACCAGCAGAGCCGTCGGGGGGCCTTTAAACGAGCAGTACTTC. Encoded protein: CATSRAVGGPLNEQYF.

The J gene is TRBJ2-5, the V gene TRBV6-5; D is possibly TRBD1 or TRBD2 (5 bases each). There are 15 residues in the CDR3. Trimming stripped 2 bases from V and 1 base from J, with 11 bases between. Per the germline V gene, CDR1 is MNHEY and CDR2 is SVGAGI. For the CDR3, the DNA is TGTGCCAGCAGTTACATGAGAGGGACCCAAGAGACCCAGTACTTC. It codes for CASSYMRGTQETQYF.

The CDR3 DNA is TGTGCCAGCAGTTTAGGGGCTACCACCTCAGACGAGCAGTACTTC. Translating it yields CASSLGATTSDEQYF. The gene calls are TRBV12-3 or TRBV12-4 and TRBJ2-7; D gene unclear. Trimming removed 1 base from V and 5 bases from J, with 15 bases in between. This CDR3 contains 15 residues.

This clonotype was seen ten or more times. This chain connects TRBV29-1 to TRBJ2-1; maybe TRBD1 (6 bases). V was pared by 7 bases and J by 2 bases, with 12 bases between. The CDR3 is 13 amino acids. CDR1 and CDR2 from the germline V gene are SQVTM and ANQGSEA. The CDR3 nucleotides are TGCAGCGGGCGGCAGGGGACCTACAATGAGCAGTTCTTC. Encoded protein: CSGRQGTYNEQFF.

The rearrangement links TRBV20-1 to TRBJ1-6; D is uncertain. Germline V lookup: CDR1 DFQATT, CDR2 SNEGSKA (reference sequence). This CDR3 has 18 residues. V lost 0 bases, J lost 0 bases, and 15 bases lay in between. CDR3 residues: CSARELQTQSSYNSPLHF. The CDR3 DNA sequence: TGCAGTGCTAGAGAATTGCAGACCCAGAGCTCCTATAATTCACCCCTCCACTTT.

CDR3 region: CSARRQVTTYEQYF. CDR3 DNA sequence: TGCAGTGCTAGACGGCAGGTTACAACCTACGAGCAGTACTTC. The chain couples TRBV20-1 to TRBJ2-7, with D hard to call. The germline CDR1 and CDR2 sequences are DFQATT and SNEGSKA (reference sequence). V was cut by 2 bases and J by 2 bases, with 13 bases left in between. The CDR3 is made up of 14 amino acids.

This clonotype has only a few counts. The chain uses TRBV28 and TRBJ2-7; D ambiguous. V lost 3 bases to trimming and J lost 1 base, with 25 bases between them. CDR1 and CDR2 from the germline V gene are MDHEN and SYDVKM. The CDR3 extends over 19 amino acids. CDR3 amino acids: CASSLFIGVRAPTSYEQYF. The CDR3 nucleotides read TGTGCCAGCAGTTTGTTCATTGGGGTACGGGCCCCAACTTCCTACGAGCAGTACTTC.

This clonotype has a handful of counts. The chain has TRBV5-6 and TRBJ2-1; 9 positions agree with TRBD2. CDR1 is SGHDT and CDR2 is YYEEEE in the germline V gene. V trimming: 0 bases; J trimming: 2 bases; junction bases outside the gene matches: 3. The length of the CDR3 is 16 residues. The CDR3 DNA follows: TGTGCCAGCAGCTTGGGGCGGGAGGGCCCCTACAATGAGCAGTTCTTC. Translated: CASSLGREGPYNEQFF.

This clonotype turned up a few times. The V call is TRBV15, the J call TRBJ2-1, with 8 nucleotides matching TRBD1. V gave up 2 bases and J gave up 4 bases; unmatched junction bases: 4. Germline V lookup: CDR1 LNHNV, CDR2 YYDKDF (reference sequence). The length of the CDR3 is 15 residues. CDR3 DNA sequence: TGTGCCACCAGCAGACAGGGGGCTGGATACAATGAGCAGTTCTTC. It codes for CATSRQGAGYNEQFF. Full variable domain (outside the CDR3, taken from reference TRBV15 and TRBJ2-1): DAMVIQNPRYQVTQFGKPVTLSCSQTLNHNVMYWYQQKSSQAPKLLFHYYDKDFNNEADTPDNFQSRRPNTSFCFLDIRSPGLGDTAMYLCATSRQGAGYNEQFFGPGTRLTVL.